The 3 T cell receptor beta chains given below trace back to one sample, sequenced in a study of T-cell memory formation after mild COVID-19. In TCRdb, the 5' RACE reads were re-called with MiXCR into one record per CDR3 protein. Among 300,000 to 350,000 distinct CDR3 sequences, around 13% were seen once, and the ten largest hold over 20%. The sequenced material came from PBMCs or a T cell subset sorted from them (not recorded which). Source of these receptors: a man aged 18 to 30 who had mild COVID-19 (a few samples of this study predate the infection). Cell type and time point are not known.

The chain joins TRBV3-1 to TRBJ1-2; D gene unclear. The V and J ends lost 3 bases and 2 bases respectively, with 7 bases between them. Germline assignment: CDR1 LGHDT and CDR2 YNNKEL (reference sequence). CDR3 length: 13 amino acids. DNA of the CDR3: TGTGCCAGCAGCCAGGGTTGGAACTATGGCTACACCTTC. This encodes CASSQGWNYGYTF.

V usage is TRBV7-9 and J usage is TRBJ2-2; D unclear. Trimming pared 5 bases from V and 6 bases from J, leaving 13 bases between. CDR1 and CDR2 from the germline V gene are SEHNR and FQNEAQ (reference sequence). This CDR3 region has 14 residues. The CDR3 region is CASSQKNSAGELFF. For the CDR3, the DNA is TGTGCCAGCAGCCAAAAAAACTCGGCCGGGGAGCTGTTTTTT. The complete variable domain, with remaining parts taken from reference TRBV7-9 and TRBJ2-2, reads DTGVSQNPRHKITKRGQNVTFRCDPISEHNRLYWYRQTLGQGPEFLTYFQNEAQLEKSRLLSDRFSAERPKGSFSTLEIQRTEQGDSAMYLCASSQKNSAGELFFGEGSRLTVL.

This clonotype was observed a handful of times. The rearrangement uses TRBV27 and TRBJ1-5; D may be TRBD1 (5 bases). The germline V gene has CDR1 MNHEY and CDR2 SMNVEV (reference sequence). This CDR3 is built from 14 residues. V was trimmed by 5 bases and J by 8 bases, leaving 16 bases between them. The DNA for the CDR3 is TGTGCCAGCAGTCCTCGCCGGGGACCCGAGCCCCAGCATTTT. Its translation is CASSPRRGPEPQHF.